These T cell receptor beta chains were read from a single sample in a study of identical twins. TCRdb ran MiXCR on the 5' RACE reads and lists one entry per CDR3 protein. The sample includes around 480,000 distinct CDR3 sequences, about 13% seen only once; the top ten take 0.8% to 1%. The sample also formed part of further work on yellow fever vaccine responses in identical twins.

Sample: CD4+ T cells sorted from blood. The receptors were gathered from a woman aged 18-35 years in good health. CDR3s include the opening cysteine and the closing phenylalanine or tryptophan. The D gene is left open where the match is weak. Clone size, where shown, is once, few, many, or a class for clones that have expanded.

V gene	J gene	clone size	D gene	CDR3 protein	CDR3 DNA
TRBV29-1	TRBJ2-1	many	TRBD2	CSAGGRDSYNEQFF	TGCAGCGCGGGGGGAAGAGACTCCTACAATGAGCAGTTCTTC
TRBV7-3	TRBJ2-3	many	.	CASSLLGRDTQYF	TGTGCCAGCAGCTTATTAGGGAGAGATACGCAGTATTTT
TRBV6-1	TRBJ1-6	.	.	CASSEFNSPLHF	TGTGCCAGCAGTGAATTTAATTCACCCCTCCACTTT
TRBV29-1	TRBJ2-1	few	TRBD2	CSVAGGVGDNEQFF	TGCAGCGTCGCCGGGGGGGTTGGGGACAATGAGCAGTTCTTC
TRBV5-1	TRBJ2-7	few	TRBD1	CASSLATSVSHTGDVVAYEQYF	TGCGCCAGCAGCTTGGCCACCAGCGTTAGCCATACAGGGGACGTTGTAGCCTACGAGCAGTACTTC
TRBV12-3/TRBV12-4	TRBJ1-1	many	.	CASSPRNTEAFF	TGTGCCAGCAGTCCGAGGAACACTGAAGCTTTCTTT
TRBV20-1	TRBJ2-3	.	TRBD2	CSASVAGVTDTQYF	TGCAGTGCTAGCGTCGCGGGGGTCACAGATACGCAGTATTTT
TRBV6-1	TRBJ1-6	.	TRBD1	CASNAGGINSPLHF	TGTGCCAGCAACGCAGGGGGAATCAATTCACCCCTCCACTTT
TRBV29-1	TRBJ1-2	few	.	CSVETIHRLHGYTF	TGCAGCGTTGAAACCATTCACAGGCTACATGGCTACACCTTC
TRBV5-6	TRBJ2-3	.	.	CASSLSRLFSTDTQYF	TGTGCCAGCAGCTTGTCACGACTGTTCAGCACAGATACGCAGTATTTT
TRBV6-2/TRBV6-3	TRBJ2-1	few	TRBD2	CASSYSASSSGSSYNEQFF	TGTGCCAGCAGTTACTCAGCATCCTCTAGCGGGAGCTCCTACAATGAGCAGTTCTTC
TRBV18	TRBJ2-5	.	TRBD1	CASSPIPPGGAGETQYF	TGTGCCAGCTCACCGATCCCCCCAGGGGGCGCGGGGGAGACCCAGTACTTC